The rows below give T cell receptor beta chains drawn from one sample of a study of blood T cell repertoires in COVID-19. Sequenced by immunoSEQ multiplex PCR; TCRdb stores in-frame clones only, minus some. In the table there are 270,000 or so clones, roughly four fifths of which are singletons. The sequencing sample was made of peripheral blood. These receptors originate from a woman in her forties or fifties who had recovered from COVID-19. CDR3s include the opening cysteine and the closing phenylalanine or tryptophan. A D gene is named only where the DNA matches it firmly. For some rows the clone size is stated as once, few or many, or as a class when expanded; others skip it.

cdr3_nt | cdr3_aa | clone_size | j_call | d_call | v_call
TGCGCCAGCAGCCAAGGCCGCTTTGAGAGCCAAGAGACCCAGTACTTC | CASSQGRFESQETQYF | - | TRBJ2-5 | - | TRBV4-1
TGTGCCAGCAGCGTAATAAATAGTGGCGGCGGCTACACCTTC | CASSVINSGGGYTF | - | TRBJ1-2 | - | TRBV9
TGCGCCAGCAGTGGCGACCGGGACAGGAGGACGGTAAAACTGTTTTTT | CASSGDRDRRTVKLFF | - | TRBJ1-4 | TRBD1 | TRBV10-1
TGTGCCAGTATGGATCGGGGGACTGAAGCTTTCTTT | CASMDRGTEAFF | - | TRBJ1-1 | - | TRBV19
TGTGCCAGCAGCTTAGTGTACGAGGGCACTGAAGCTTTCTTT | CASSLVYEGTEAFF | - | TRBJ1-1 | - | TRBV7-9
TGTGCCAGCAGCCCTCGCGGCAATCAGCCCCAGCATTTT | CASSPRGNQPQHF | few | TRBJ1-5 | - | TRBV7-6
TGTGCCAGCAGTCCGGGACAGCGTGGCTACACCTTC | CASSPGQRGYTF | - | TRBJ1-2 | TRBD1 | TRBV6-5
TGTGCCAGCAGTTTAAGGAGGTCAGCCGGTGCCCCTTTCCACTTT | CASSLRRSAGAPFHF | once | TRBJ1-6 | - | TRBV28
TGTGCCAGCAGTTACGGACAGACTAACTATGGCTACACCTTC | CASSYGQTNYGYTF | - | TRBJ1-2 | - | TRBV6-5
TGTGCCAGTCAGACAGGGCGGAACACTGAAGCTTTCTTT | CASQTGRNTEAFF | - | TRBJ1-1 | TRBD1 | TRBV27
TGTGCCAGCAGTTACCCTACCGGGGTGACGGGCGAGCAGTACTTC | CASSYPTGVTGEQYF | - | TRBJ2-7 | - | TRBV28
TGTGCCAGCAGCTCTAGCGGGCTGGCCTACAATGAGCAGTTCTTC | CASSSSGLAYNEQFF | - | TRBJ2-1 | TRBD2 | TRBV27
TGTGCCAGTAGTATCCAGGAAAGTATTCACTCGCAGTATTTT | CASSIQESIHSQYF | - | TRBJ2-3 | - | TRBV19
TGTGCCAGCACCCCGACGGGGAGGCCACAGGAGACCCAGTACTTC | CASTPTGRPQETQYF | - | TRBJ2-5 | - | TRBV7-2
TGTGCCAGCAGGCCCCTCGGGAGTTACACCGGGGAGCTGTTTTTT | CASRPLGSYTGELFF | - | TRBJ2-2 | - | TRBV6-5
TGTGCCAGCAGCCAAGAAGGGGGACCCTACGAGCAGTACTTC | CASSQEGGPYEQYF | few | TRBJ2-7 | - | TRBV3-1/TRBV3-2